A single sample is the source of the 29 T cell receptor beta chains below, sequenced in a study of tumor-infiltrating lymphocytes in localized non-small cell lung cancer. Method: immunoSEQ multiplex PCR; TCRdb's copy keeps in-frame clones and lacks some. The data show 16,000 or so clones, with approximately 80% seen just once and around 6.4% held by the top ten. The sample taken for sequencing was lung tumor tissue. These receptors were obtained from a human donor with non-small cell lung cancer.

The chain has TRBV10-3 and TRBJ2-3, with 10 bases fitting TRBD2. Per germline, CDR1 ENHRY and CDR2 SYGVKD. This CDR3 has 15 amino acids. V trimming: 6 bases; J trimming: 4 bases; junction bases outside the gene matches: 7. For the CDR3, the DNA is TGTGCCATCAGCGCACCGGGACTAGCGCCAGATACGCAGTATTTT. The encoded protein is CAISAPGLAPDTQYF.

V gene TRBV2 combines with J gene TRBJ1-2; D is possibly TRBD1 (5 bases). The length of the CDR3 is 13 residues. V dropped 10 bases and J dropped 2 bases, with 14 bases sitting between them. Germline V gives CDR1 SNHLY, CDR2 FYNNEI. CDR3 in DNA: TGTGCCACCCGAGACAGTACCAACTATGGCTACACCTTC. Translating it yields CATRDSTNYGYTF. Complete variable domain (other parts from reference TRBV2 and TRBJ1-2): EPEVTQTPSHQVTQMGQEVILRCVPISNHLYFYWYRQILGQKVEFLVSFYNNEISEKSEIFDDQFSVERPDGSNFTLKIRSTKLEDSAMYFCATRDSTNYGYTFGSGTRLTVV.

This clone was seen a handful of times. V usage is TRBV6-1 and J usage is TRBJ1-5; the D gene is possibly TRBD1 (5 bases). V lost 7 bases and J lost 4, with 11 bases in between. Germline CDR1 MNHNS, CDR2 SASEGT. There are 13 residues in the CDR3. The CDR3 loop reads CASTEQVNQPQHF. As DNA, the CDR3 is TGTGCCAGCACAGAACAGGTGAATCAGCCCCAGCATTTT.

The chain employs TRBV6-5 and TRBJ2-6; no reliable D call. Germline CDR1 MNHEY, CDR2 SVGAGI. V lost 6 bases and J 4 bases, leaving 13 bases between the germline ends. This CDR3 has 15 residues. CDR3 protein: CASSPNRPGANVLTF. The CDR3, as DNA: TGTGCCAGCAGCCCGAATCGACCCGGGGCCAACGTCCTGACTTTC.

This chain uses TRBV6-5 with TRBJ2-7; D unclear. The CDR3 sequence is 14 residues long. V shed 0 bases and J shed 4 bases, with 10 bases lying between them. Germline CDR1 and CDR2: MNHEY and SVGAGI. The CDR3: CASSYSTLTYEQYF. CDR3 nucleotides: TGTGCCAGCAGTTACTCGACCCTCACGTACGAGCAGTACTTC.

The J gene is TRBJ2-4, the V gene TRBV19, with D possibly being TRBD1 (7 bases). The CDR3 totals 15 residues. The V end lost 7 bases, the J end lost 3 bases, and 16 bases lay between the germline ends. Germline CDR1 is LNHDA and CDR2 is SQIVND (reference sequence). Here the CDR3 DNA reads TGTGCCAGTAATCCCGACAGGGAGGTCAAAAACATTCAGTACTTC. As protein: CASNPDREVKNIQYF.

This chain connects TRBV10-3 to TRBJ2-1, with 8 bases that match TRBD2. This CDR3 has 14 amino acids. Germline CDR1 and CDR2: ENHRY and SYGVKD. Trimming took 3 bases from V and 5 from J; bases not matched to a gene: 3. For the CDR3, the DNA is TGTGCCATCAGTGAAGCGGGAGTGAACAATGAGCAGTTCTTC. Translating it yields CAISEAGVNNEQFF.

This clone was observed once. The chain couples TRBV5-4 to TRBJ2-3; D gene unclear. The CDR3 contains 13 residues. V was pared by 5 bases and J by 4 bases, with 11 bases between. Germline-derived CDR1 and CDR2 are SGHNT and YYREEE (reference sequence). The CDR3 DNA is TGTGCCAGCAGTTCCATCTCGGCAGATACGCAGTATTTT. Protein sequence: CASSSISADTQYF.

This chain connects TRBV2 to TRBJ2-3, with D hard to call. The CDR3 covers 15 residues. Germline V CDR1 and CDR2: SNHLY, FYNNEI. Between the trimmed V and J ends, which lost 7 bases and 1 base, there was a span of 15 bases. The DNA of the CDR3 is TGTGCCAGCAAAACCGGGTCCTCAGGCACAGATACGCAGTATTTT. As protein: CASKTGSSGTDTQYF.

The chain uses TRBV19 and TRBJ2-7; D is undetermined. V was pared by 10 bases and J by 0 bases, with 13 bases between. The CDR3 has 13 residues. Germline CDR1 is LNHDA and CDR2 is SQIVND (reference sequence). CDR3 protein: CATASQSSYEQYF. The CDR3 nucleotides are TGTGCCACCGCCAGTCAGAGCTCCTACGAGCAGTACTTC. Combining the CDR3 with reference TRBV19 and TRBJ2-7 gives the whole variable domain DGGITQSPKYLFRKEGQNVTLSCEQNLNHDAMYWYRQDPGQGLRLIYYSQIVNDFQKGDIAEGYSVSREKKESFPLTVTSAQKNPTAFYLCATASQSSYEQYFGPGTRLTVT.

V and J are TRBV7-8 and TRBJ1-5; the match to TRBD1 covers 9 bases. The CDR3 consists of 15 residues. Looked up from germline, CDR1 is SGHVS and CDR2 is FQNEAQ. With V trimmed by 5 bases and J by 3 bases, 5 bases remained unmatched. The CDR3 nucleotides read TGTGCCAGCAGCCTCGGGGACAGGGACAATCAGCCCCAGCATTTT. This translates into CASSLGDRDNQPQHF.

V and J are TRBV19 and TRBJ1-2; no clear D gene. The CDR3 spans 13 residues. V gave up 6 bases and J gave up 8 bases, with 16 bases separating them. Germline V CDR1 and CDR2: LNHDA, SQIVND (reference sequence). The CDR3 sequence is CASRETRTGGYTF. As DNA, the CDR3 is TGTGCCAGTAGAGAAACCAGAACCGGGGGCTACACCTTC.

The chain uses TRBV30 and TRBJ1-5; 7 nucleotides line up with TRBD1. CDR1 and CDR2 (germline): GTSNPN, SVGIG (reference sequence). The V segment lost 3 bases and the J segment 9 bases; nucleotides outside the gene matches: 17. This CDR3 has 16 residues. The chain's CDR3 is CAWSRGADGLGSPQHF. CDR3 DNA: TGTGCCTGGAGCAGGGGGGCAGATGGATTGGGATCGCCCCAGCATTTT.

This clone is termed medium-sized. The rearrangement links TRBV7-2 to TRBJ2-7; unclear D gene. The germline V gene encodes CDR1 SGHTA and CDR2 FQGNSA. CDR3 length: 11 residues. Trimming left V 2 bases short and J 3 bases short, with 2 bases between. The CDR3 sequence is CASSLYYEQYF. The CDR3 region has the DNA TGTGCCAGCAGCTTATACTACGAGCAGTACTTC.

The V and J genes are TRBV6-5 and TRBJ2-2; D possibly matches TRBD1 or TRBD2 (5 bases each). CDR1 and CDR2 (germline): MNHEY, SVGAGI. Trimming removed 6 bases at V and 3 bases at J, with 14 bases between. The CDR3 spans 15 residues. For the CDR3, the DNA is TGTGCCAGCAGCCGAGGGGAGTTGGACACCGGGGAGCTGTTTTTT. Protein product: CASSRGELDTGELFF.

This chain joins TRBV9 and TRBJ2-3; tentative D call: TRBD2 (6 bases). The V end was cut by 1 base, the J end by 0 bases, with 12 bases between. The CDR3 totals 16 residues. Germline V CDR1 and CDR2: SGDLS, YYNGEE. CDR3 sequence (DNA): TGTGCCAGCAGCGTATATCCGGGAGCTAGCACAGATACGCAGTATTTT. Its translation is CASSVYPGASTDTQYF.

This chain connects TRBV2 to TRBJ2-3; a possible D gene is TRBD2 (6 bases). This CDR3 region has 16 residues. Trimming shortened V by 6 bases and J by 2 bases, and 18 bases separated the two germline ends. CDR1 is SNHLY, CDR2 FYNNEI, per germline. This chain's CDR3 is CASSSERVGPTDTQYF. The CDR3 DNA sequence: TGTGCCAGCAGCTCCGAGCGGGTTGGTCCCACAGATACGCAGTATTTT.

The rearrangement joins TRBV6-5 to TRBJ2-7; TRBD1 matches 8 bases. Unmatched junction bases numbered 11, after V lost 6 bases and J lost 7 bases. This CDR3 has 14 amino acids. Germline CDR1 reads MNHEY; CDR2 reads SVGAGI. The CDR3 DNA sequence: TGTGCCAGCAGGGCCGGGCAGGGGGCTTTGGAGCAGTACTTC. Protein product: CASRAGQGALEQYF.

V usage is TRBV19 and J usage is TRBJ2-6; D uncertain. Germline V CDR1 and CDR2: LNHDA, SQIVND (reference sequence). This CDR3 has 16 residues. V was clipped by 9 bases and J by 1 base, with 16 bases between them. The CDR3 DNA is TGTGCCAGCGGATCAAGAATTCAATCTGGGGCCAACGTCCTGACTTTC. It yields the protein CASGSRIQSGANVLTF.

This CDR3 reads CAWSGTDTQYF. CDR3 sequence (DNA): TGTGCCTGGAGTGGTACAGATACGCAGTATTTT. The J gene is TRBJ2-3, the V gene TRBV30; D ambiguous. The CDR3 totals 11 residues. V was clipped by 1 base and J by 3 bases, with 2 bases between them. CDR1 and CDR2 (germline): GTSNPN, SVGIG (reference sequence).

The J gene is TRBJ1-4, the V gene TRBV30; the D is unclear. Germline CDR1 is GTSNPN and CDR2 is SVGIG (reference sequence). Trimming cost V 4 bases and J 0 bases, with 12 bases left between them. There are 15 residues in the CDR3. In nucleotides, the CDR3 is TGTGCCTGGACACCCCACTGGACAACTAATGAAAAACTGTTTTTT. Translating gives CAWTPHWTTNEKLFF. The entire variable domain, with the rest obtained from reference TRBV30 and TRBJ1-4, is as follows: SQTIHQWPATLVQPVGSPLSLECTVEGTSNPNLYWYRQAAGRGLQLLFYSVGIGQISSEVPQNLSASRPQDRQFILSSKKLLLSDSGFYLCAWTPHWTTNEKLFFGSGTQLSVL.

This CDR3 is CSVADVSSSGNTIYF. CDR3 DNA sequence: TGCAGCGTTGCGGACGTATCGAGCTCTGGAAACACCATATATTTT. This rearrangement joins TRBV29-1 to TRBJ1-3; D ambiguous. Germline CDR1 and CDR2: SQVTM and ANQGSEA. This CDR3 has 15 amino acids. The ends were cut back, 4 bases at V and 0 bases at J, with 13 bases in the middle.

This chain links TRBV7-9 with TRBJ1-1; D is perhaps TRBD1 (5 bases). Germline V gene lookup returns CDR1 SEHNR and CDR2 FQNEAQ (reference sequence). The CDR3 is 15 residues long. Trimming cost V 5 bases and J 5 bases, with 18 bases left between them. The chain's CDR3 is CASSQPWGSGTEAFF. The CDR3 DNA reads TGTGCCAGCAGCCAGCCTTGGGGGTCCGGAACTGAAGCTTTCTTT.

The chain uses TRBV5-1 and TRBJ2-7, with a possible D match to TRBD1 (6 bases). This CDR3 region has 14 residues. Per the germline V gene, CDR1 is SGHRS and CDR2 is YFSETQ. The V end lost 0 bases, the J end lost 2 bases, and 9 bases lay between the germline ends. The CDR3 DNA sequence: TGCGCCAGCAGCTTGGGGGACACAACCTACGAGCAGTACTTC. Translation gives CASSLGDTTYEQYF.

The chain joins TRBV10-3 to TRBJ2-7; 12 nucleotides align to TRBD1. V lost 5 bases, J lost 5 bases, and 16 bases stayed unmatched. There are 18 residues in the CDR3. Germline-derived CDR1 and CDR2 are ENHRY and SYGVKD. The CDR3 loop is CAISPLPPGGQGAHEQYF. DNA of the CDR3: TGTGCCATCAGTCCTCTACCACCGGGGGGACAGGGGGCGCACGAGCAGTACTTC.

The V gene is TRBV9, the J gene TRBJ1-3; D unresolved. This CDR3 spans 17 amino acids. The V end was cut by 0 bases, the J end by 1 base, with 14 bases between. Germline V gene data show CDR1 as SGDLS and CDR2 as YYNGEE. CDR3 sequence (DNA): TGTGCCAGCAGCGTAGCGGGGAGCCTGTCGTCTGGAAACACCATATATTTT. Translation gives CASSVAGSLSSGNTIYF.

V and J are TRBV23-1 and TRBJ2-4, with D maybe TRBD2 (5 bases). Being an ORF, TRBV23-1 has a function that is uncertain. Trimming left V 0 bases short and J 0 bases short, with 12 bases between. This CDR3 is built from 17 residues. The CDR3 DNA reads TGCGCCAGCAGTCAATCGCCTCCGGAGGTAGCCAAAAACATTCAGTACTTC. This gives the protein CASSQSPPEVAKNIQYF.

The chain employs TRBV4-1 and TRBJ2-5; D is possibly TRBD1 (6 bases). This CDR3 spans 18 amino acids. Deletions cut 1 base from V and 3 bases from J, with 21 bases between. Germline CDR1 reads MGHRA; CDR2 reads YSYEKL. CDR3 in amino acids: CASSQGRTPDRKEETQYF. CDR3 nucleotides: TGCGCCAGCAGCCAAGGGCGAACCCCGGACAGAAAAGAAGAGACCCAGTACTTC.

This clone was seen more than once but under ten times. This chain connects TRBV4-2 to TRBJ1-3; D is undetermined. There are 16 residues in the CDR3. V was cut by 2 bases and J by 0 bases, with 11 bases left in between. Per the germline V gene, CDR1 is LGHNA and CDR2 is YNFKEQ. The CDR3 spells CASSQNTGNSGNTIYF. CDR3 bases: TGTGCCAGCAGCCAAAACACCGGGAACTCTGGAAACACCATATATTTT.